This T cell receptor beta chain derives from a study of early T cells in non-severe SARS-CoV-2 infection. Study-level findings and limits: CD4 and private specificities were missed by VDJdb matching, which favored anti-spike CD8 responses.

Unique molecular identifiers were attached to individual cDNA molecules. TCRdb re-called the 5' RACE reads through MiXCR, storing one row per CDR3 protein. Of 100,000 to 150,000 distinct CDR3 sequences detected, under 15% appear once; the ten largest clones hold less than 25%. Trimming left V 3 bases short and J 0 bases short, with 21 bases between. CDR1 is DFQATT and CDR2 is SNEGSKA in the germline V gene (reference sequence). The length of the CDR3 is 18 residues. This clonotype was counted many times. Its cognate antigen is unknown. The TCR was taken from an adult who was a healthcare worker with PCR-confirmed SARS-CoV-2 infection or an uninfected control (not recorded which). This sequence joins TRBV20-1 and TRBJ2-1; D possibly corresponds to TRBD1 (5 bases). The sequenced sample was whole blood. This chain's CDR3 is CSASHQLKTGSSYNEQFF. The DNA of the CDR3 is TGCAGTGCTAGTCACCAATTGAAAACAGGAAGCTCCTACAATGAGCAGTTCTTC.